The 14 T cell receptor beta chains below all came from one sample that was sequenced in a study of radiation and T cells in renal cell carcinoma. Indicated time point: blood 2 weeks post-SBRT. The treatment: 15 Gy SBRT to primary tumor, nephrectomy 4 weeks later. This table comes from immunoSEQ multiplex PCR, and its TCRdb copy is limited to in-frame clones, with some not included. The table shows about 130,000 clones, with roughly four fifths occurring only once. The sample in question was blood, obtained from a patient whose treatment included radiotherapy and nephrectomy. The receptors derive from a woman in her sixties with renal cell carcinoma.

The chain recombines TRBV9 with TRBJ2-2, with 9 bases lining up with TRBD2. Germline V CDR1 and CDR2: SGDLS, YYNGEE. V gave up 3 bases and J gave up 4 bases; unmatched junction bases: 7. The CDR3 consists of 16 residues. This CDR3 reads CASSGRREGFTGELFF. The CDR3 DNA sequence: TGTGCCAGCAGCGGACGGCGGGAGGGTTTCACCGGGGAGCTGTTTTTT. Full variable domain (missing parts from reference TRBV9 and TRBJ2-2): DSGVTQTPKHLITATGQRVTLRCSPRSGDLSVYWYQQSLDQGLQFLIQYYNGEERAKGNILERFSAQQFPDLHSELNLSSLELGDSALYFCASSGRREGFTGELFFGEGSRLTVL.

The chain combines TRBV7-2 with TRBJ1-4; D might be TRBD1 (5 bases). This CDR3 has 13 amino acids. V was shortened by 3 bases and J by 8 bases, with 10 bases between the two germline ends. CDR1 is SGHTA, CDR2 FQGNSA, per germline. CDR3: CASSFGGIEKLFF. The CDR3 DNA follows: TGTGCCAGCAGCTTCGGGGGAATAGAAAAACTGTTTTTT.

Here the CDR3 reads CASSLTGGSYNSPLHF. CDR3 DNA: TGTGCCAGCAGCTTGACAGGGGGCTCCTATAATTCACCCCTCCACTTT. The V call is TRBV6-6, the J call TRBJ1-6, with 9 bases matching TRBD1. CDR3 length: 16 amino acids. The germline V gene encodes CDR1 MNHNY and CDR2 SVGAGI (reference sequence). V was clipped by 6 bases and J by 0 bases; unmatched bases: 3.

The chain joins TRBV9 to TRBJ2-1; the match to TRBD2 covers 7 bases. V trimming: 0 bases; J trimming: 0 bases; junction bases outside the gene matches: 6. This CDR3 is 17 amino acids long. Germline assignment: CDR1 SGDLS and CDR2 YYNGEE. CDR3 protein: CASSVGSGVSSYNEQFF. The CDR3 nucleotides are TGTGCCAGCAGCGTAGGGAGCGGGGTTAGCTCCTACAATGAGCAGTTCTTC.

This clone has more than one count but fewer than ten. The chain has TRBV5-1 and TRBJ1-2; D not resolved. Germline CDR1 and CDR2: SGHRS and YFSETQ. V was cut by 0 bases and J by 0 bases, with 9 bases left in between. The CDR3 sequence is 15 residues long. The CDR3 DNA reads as TGCGCCAGCAGCTTGGCCGATCTCTCTAACTATGGCTACACCTTC. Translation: CASSLADLSNYGYTF.

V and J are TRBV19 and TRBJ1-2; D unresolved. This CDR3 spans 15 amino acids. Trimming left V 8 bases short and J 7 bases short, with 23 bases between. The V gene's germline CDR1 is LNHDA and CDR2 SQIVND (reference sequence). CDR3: CASENTMGAAGGYTF. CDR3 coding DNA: TGTGCCAGTGAAAATACAATGGGTGCAGCGGGTGGCTACACCTTC.

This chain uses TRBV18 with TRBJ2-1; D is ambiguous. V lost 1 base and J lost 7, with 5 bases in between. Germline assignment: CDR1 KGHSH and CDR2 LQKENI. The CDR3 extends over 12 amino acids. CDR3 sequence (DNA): TGTGCCAGCTCACCACGAGAAAATGAGCAGTTCTTC. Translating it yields CASSPRENEQFF.

CDR3 coding DNA: TGTGCCAGCAGCATGACAGGGGGTATAGAGACCCAGTACTTC. It encodes CASSMTGGIETQYF. The chain has TRBV7-6 and TRBJ2-5; 9 nucleotides line up with TRBD1. Germline V gene lookup returns CDR1 SGHVS and CDR2 FNYEAQ. This CDR3 contains 14 residues. Unmatched junction bases numbered 5, after V lost 5 bases and J lost 4 bases.

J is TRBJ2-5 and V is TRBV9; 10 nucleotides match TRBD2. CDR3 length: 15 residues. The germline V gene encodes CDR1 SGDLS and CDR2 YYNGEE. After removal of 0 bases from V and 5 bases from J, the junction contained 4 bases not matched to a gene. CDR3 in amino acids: CASSVEGTSVETQYF. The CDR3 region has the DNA TGTGCCAGCAGCGTAGAAGGGACTAGCGTTGAGACCCAGTACTTC.

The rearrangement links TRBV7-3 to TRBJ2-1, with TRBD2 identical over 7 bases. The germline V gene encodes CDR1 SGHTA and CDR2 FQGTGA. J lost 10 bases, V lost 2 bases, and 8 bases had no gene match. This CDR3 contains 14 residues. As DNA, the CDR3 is TGTGCCAGCAGCTTATCTGTCTCCGGGGGGGAGCAGTTCTTC. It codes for CASSLSVSGGEQFF.

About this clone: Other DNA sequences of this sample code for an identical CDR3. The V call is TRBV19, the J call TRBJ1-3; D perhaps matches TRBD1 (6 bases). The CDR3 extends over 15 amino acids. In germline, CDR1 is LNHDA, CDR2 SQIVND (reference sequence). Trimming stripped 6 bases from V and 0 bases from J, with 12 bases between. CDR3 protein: CASSETGLSGNTIYF. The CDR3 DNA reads TGTGCCAGTAGCGAGACAGGACTCTCTGGAAACACCATATATTTT.

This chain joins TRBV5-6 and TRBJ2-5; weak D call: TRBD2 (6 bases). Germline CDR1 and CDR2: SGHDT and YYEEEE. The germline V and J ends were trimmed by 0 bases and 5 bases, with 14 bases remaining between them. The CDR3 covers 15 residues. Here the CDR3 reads CASSLGVGGGETQYF. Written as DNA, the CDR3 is TGTGCCAGCAGCTTGGGCGTGGGAGGTGGGGAGACCCAGTACTTC.

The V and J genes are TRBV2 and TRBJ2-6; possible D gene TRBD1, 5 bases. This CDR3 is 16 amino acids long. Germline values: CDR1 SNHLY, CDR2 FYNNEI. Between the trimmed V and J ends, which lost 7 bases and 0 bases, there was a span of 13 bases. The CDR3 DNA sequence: TGTGCCAGCACTACCAGGGCTGTCTCTGGGGCCAACGTCCTGACTTTC. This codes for CASTTRAVSGANVLTF.

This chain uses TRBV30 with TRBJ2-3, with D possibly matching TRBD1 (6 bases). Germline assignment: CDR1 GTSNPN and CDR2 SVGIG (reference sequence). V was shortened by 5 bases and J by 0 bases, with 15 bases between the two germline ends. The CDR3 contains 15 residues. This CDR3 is CAWATPGHSTDTQYF. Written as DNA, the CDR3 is TGTGCCTGGGCTACACCGGGACACAGCACAGATACGCAGTATTTT.